What follows are 14 T cell receptor beta chains derived from one specimen sequenced in a study of blood T cell repertoires in COVID-19. Data came from immunoSEQ multiplex PCR; TCRdb stores just in-frame clones and leaves some out. The sample holds 250,000 to 300,000 clones, roughly four fifths seen once. The sample comprised PBMCs or T cells enriched from blood (not recorded which). These TCRs come from a middle-aged man who had been exposed to COVID-19.

The chain recombines TRBV5-4 with TRBJ2-1, with D maybe TRBD1 (7 bases). CDR1 SGHNT and CDR2 YYREEE come from the germline V gene (reference sequence). This CDR3 has 16 residues. The V end lost 0 bases, the J end lost 1 base, and 11 bases lay between the germline ends. The CDR3 DNA sequence: TGTGCCAGCAGCTTGGCAGCAGGGGGGTCCTACAATGAGCAGTTCTTC. Its translation is CASSLAAGGSYNEQFF. Full variable domain (outside the CDR3, taken from reference TRBV5-4 and TRBJ2-1): ETGVTQSPTHLIKTRGQQVTLRCSSQSGHNTVSWYQQALGQGPQFIFQYYREEENGRGNFPPRFSGLQFPNYSSELNVNALELDDSALYLCASSLAAGGSYNEQFFGPGTRLTVL.

The rearrangement links TRBV5-1 to TRBJ1-6; 7 bases fit TRBD1. The length of the CDR3 is 15 residues. With 0 bases clipped from V and 9 bases from J, the junction kept 6 bases outside the gene matches. Germline V lookup: CDR1 SGHRS, CDR2 YFSETQ. CDR3 in amino acids: CASSLDTGASSPLHF. The CDR3 DNA reads as TGCGCCAGCAGCTTGGATACAGGGGCGAGTTCACCCCTCCACTTT.

As DNA, the CDR3 is TGTGCCAGCAGCTGGACAGGGAGTGGTGGCTACACCTTC. It codes for CASSWTGSGGYTF. This chain joins TRBV6-5 and TRBJ1-2, with TRBD1 matching 8 bases. CDR3 length: 13 amino acids. Germline trimming cut 6 bases from V and 7 bases from J; bases unmatched to any gene: 7. Germline-derived CDR1 and CDR2 are MNHEY and SVGAGI.

The V and J genes are TRBV6-1 and TRBJ1-2, with 7 bases lining up with TRBD1. Trimming took 3 bases from V and 2 from J; bases not matched to a gene: 3. The CDR3 is 14 amino acids. Germline V gene sequence: CDR1 MNHNS, CDR2 SASEGT. CDR3: CASSDGTANYGYTF. CDR3 nucleotides: TGTGCCAGCAGTGACGGGACAGCGAACTATGGCTACACCTTC.

The rearrangement joins TRBV19 to TRBJ2-5; TRBD2 might be the D (5 bases). Trimming cost V 5 bases and J 2 bases, with 12 bases left between them. From germline, CDR1 is LNHDA and CDR2 SQIVND (reference sequence). CDR3 length equals 14 residues. CDR3 in amino acids: CASSSRASQETQYF. The CDR3 DNA is TGTGCCAGTAGTTCGCGGGCTAGTCAAGAGACCCAGTACTTC.

In this sample, this clone turned up a few times. The chain joins TRBV7-2 to TRBJ1-3; the match to TRBD1 covers 10 bases. CDR3 length: 14 residues. Germline V lookup: CDR1 SGHTA, CDR2 FQGNSA. V dropped 5 bases and J dropped 2; count of bases not matched to a gene: 0. CDR3 nucleotides: TGTGCCAGCAGCGGGACAGGGGCTGGAAACACCATATATTTT. It encodes CASSGTGAGNTIYF. Combining the CDR3 with reference TRBV7-2 and TRBJ1-3 gives the whole variable domain GAGVSQSPSNKVTEKGKDVELRCDPISGHTALYWYRQSLGQGLEFLIYFQGNSAPDKSGLPSDRFSAERTGGSVSTLTIQRTQQEDSAVYLCASSGTGAGNTIYFGEGSWLTVV.

J is TRBJ2-7 and V is TRBV19, with 9 positions matching TRBD2. Looked up from germline, CDR1 is LNHDA and CDR2 is SQIVND (reference sequence). Unmatched junction bases numbered 9, after V lost 6 bases and J lost 3 bases. The CDR3 length is 15 residues. CDR3: CASSQAGGTFYEQYF. CDR3 nucleotide sequence: TGTGCCAGTAGCCAGGCGGGAGGGACTTTCTACGAGCAGTACTTC. Looking up the rest from reference TRBV19 and TRBJ2-7 gives the full variable domain: DGGITQSPKYLFRKEGQNVTLSCEQNLNHDAMYWYRQDPGQGLRLIYYSQIVNDFQKGDIAEGYSVSREKKESFPLTVTSAQKNPTAFYLCASSQAGGTFYEQYFGPGTRLTVT.

The chain links TRBV9 to TRBJ2-1; possibly TRBD2 for D (5 bases). Germline lookup yields CDR1 SGDLS and CDR2 YYNGEE. This CDR3 comprises 14 residues. Trimming pared 3 bases from V and 6 bases from J, leaving 13 bases between. CDR3 coding DNA: TGTGCCAGCAGCGCTGCCGGGATCCCCAATGAGCAGTTCTTC. It is translated as CASSAAGIPNEQFF.

The CDR3 region is CASTRGGSYGYTF. The CDR3 DNA reads as TGTGCCAGTACCCGAGGGGGCTCCTATGGCTACACCTTC. The chain recombines TRBV19 with TRBJ1-2; 7 bases line up with TRBD1. Germline trimming cut 7 bases from V and 4 bases from J; bases unmatched to any gene: 6. The CDR3 runs 13 residues. Germline-derived CDR1 and CDR2 are LNHDA and SQIVND (reference sequence).

V usage is TRBV5-1 and J usage is TRBJ1-2, with TRBD1 matching over 11 bases. The germline gives CDR1 SGHRS, CDR2 YFSETQ. Trimming at V came to 6 bases and at J to 8 bases, leaving 12 bases not matched to a gene. This CDR3 has 15 amino acids. CDR3: CASTSGLRTGGGYTF. In DNA, the CDR3 is TGCGCCAGCACGTCTGGCCTCAGGACAGGGGGCGGCTACACCTTC.

The rearrangement links TRBV10-1 to TRBJ2-1; 15 bases agree with TRBD2. This CDR3 comprises 15 residues. After removal of 6 bases from V and 7 bases from J, the junction contained 4 bases not matched to a gene. Germline values: CDR1 WNHNN, CDR2 SYGVQD (reference sequence). The CDR3 sequence: CASSGGTSGRNEQFF. As DNA, the CDR3 is TGCGCCAGCAGCGGCGGGACTAGCGGGAGGAATGAGCAGTTCTTC.

CDR3 sequence: CASSLDPTGQAFF. The DNA of the CDR3 is TGTGCCAGCAGCTTAGACCCGACAGGACAAGCTTTCTTT. The rearrangement uses TRBV7-9 and TRBJ1-1, with a possible D match to TRBD1 (6 bases). V was cut by 1 base and J by 9 bases, with 12 bases left in between. The CDR3 length is 13 residues. CDR1 SEHNR and CDR2 FQNEAQ come from the germline V gene (reference sequence).

This clone was seen a few times. J is TRBJ2-7 and V is TRBV6-5, with a weak D call TRBD1 (6 bases). The germline V gene encodes CDR1 MNHEY and CDR2 SVGAGI. The V and J ends lost 6 bases and 5 bases respectively, with 11 bases between them. This CDR3 has 12 residues. The CDR3 bases are TGTGCCAGCAGGGACAGTTGGGACGAGCAGTACTTC. This codes for CASRDSWDEQYF.

The chain uses TRBV27 and TRBJ2-7; 9 bases are a match to TRBD1. Germline V gives CDR1 MNHEY, CDR2 SMNVEV (reference sequence). The CDR3 has 13 amino acids. With 10 bases clipped from V and 5 bases from J, the junction kept 9 bases outside the gene matches. CDR3 loop: CATSQGAVHEQYF. The CDR3 coding sequence is TGTGCCACCTCACAGGGGGCTGTACACGAGCAGTACTTC.